These 7 T cell receptor beta chains came from one sample sequenced in a study of blood T cell repertoires in COVID-19. TCRdb's table, derived via immunoSEQ multiplex PCR, lists solely in-frame clones and lacks some. The repertoire consists of approximately 280,000 clones, with about 91% occurring once and the leading ten covering roughly an eighth. Sequencing input: peripheral blood. The receptors were sampled from a woman aged 60-75 years with acute or convalescent COVID-19.

The chain recombines TRBV7-9 with TRBJ1-5; D remains unclear. The V gene's germline CDR1 is SEHNR and CDR2 FQNEAQ (reference sequence). V lost 5 bases, J lost 4 bases, and 12 bases lay in between. The CDR3 has 14 residues. CDR3 protein: CASSPGGWNQPQHF. The CDR3 coding sequence is TGTGCCAGCAGCCCCGGAGGGTGGAATCAGCCCCAGCATTTT.

V and J are TRBV5-4 and TRBJ1-2, with TRBD1 matching 9 bases. From germline, CDR1 is SGHNT and CDR2 YYREEE (reference sequence). V dropped 6 bases and J dropped 8; count of bases not matched to a gene: 8. The CDR3 covers 13 residues. DNA of the CDR3: TGTGCCAGCACTAGAGACAGGGGGGGAGGCTACACCTTC. Its protein product is CASTRDRGGGYTF.

V is TRBV2 and J is TRBJ1-6; TRBD1 matches at 7 bases. J lost 6 bases, V lost 2 bases, and 4 bases had no gene match. CDR1 and CDR2 (germline): SNHLY, FYNNEI. The CDR3 extends over 15 amino acids. The CDR3 sequence is CASSEQGGFNSPLHF. The CDR3 region has the DNA TGTGCCAGCAGTGAACAGGGGGGTTTTAATTCACCCCTCCACTTT.

The rearrangement joins TRBV6-5 to TRBJ2-7; D is perhaps TRBD1 (5 bases). The ends were cut back, 6 bases at V and 6 bases at J, with 15 bases in the middle. The CDR3 has 13 amino acids. CDR1 is MNHEY and CDR2 is SVGAGI in the germline V gene. The CDR3 region is CASSLRRTSEQYF. The CDR3, as DNA: TGTGCCAGCAGCCTCCGACGGACAAGCGAGCAGTACTTC.

The rearrangement links TRBV27 to TRBJ1-5, with D possibly TRBD1 on 5 matching bases. The CDR3 runs to 14 residues. Germline CDR1 is MNHEY and CDR2 is SMNVEV (reference sequence). Trimming shortened V by 3 bases and J by 3 bases, and 9 bases separated the two germline ends. The CDR3 DNA reads as TGTGCCAGCAGTTTGGGGGGACCCAATCAGCCCCAGCATTTT. Amino acids: CASSLGGPNQPQHF.

This clone was seen once. The genes are TRBV19 and TRBJ1-3; D may be TRBD1 (6 bases). Germline V lookup: CDR1 LNHDA, CDR2 SQIVND (reference sequence). The V gene lost 7 bases and the J gene lost 8 bases, with 21 bases spanning the gap. This CDR3 spans 15 amino acids. The CDR3 nucleotides are TGTGCCAGTATTAGCCCGGGACATCGACCGGACACCATATATTTT. Translated, it gives CASISPGHRPDTIYF.

The count of this clone is one. The chain couples TRBV6-2 or TRBV6-3 to TRBJ2-5; 7 bases align to TRBD1. V lost 5 bases, J lost 2 bases, and 17 bases stayed unmatched. Germline CDR1 and CDR2: MNHEY and SVGEGT. The CDR3 contains 18 residues. The CDR3 protein is CASSRRQGNLQWQETQYF. The DNA of the CDR3 is TGTGCCAGCAGTCGGCGACAGGGAAATCTCCAGTGGCAAGAGACCCAGTACTTC.